The source of this T cell receptor (beta chain) is a study of CD8 T cells in ankylosing spondylitis. The CDR3 has 14 residues. Germline CDR1 and CDR2: SQVTM and ANQGSEA. V shed 1 base, J shed 3 bases, and the junction held 4 bases outside the gene matches. This clonotype was seen ten or more times. TCRdb independently ran MiXCR on the 5' RACE reads; one entry per CDR3 protein. The table lists about 130,000 distinct CDR3 sequences, around 9.3% of them singletons, with 2.5% to 3.5% in the top ten. The TCR sequence derives from a male donor with ankylosing spondylitis or in good health (not recorded which). Sequenced: blood, either unsorted or a sorted T cell fraction (not recorded which). The chain employs TRBV29-1 and TRBJ2-7; the match to TRBD1 covers 9 bases. The CDR3 DNA reads as TGCAGCGTTGAAGGCGGGACAGGGAGCTACGAGCAGTACTTC. It translates to CSVEGGTGSYEQYF.